The 28 T cell receptor beta chains in this list originate from one sample, sequenced in a study of technical replicates of blood from several donors. Profiling relied on immunoSEQ multiplex PCR, and the TCRdb table lists in-frame clones only, not all of them. In the table there are about 75,000 clones, nearly 98% of which are singletons. Source material: T cells isolated from PBMCs. The receptors were gathered from a human donor in good health.

The rearrangement joins TRBV10-3 to TRBJ2-7; D uncertain. CDR1 and CDR2 (germline): ENHRY, SYGVKD. V gave up 3 bases and J gave up 5 bases, with 11 bases separating them. The CDR3 is 13 amino acids. CDR3 sequence (DNA): TGTGCCATCAGTGAACGACAAGGCGACGAGCAGTACTTC. Amino acid sequence: CAISERQGDEQYF.

The chain links TRBV19 to TRBJ1-1; D may be TRBD1 (5 bases). The CDR3 spans 14 residues. Germline CDR1 and CDR2: LNHDA and SQIVND (reference sequence). With 3 bases removed from V and 2 bases from J, the gap between germline ends came to 10 bases. The CDR3 protein is CASSMVQGNTEAFF. CDR3 DNA: TGTGCCAGTAGTATGGTCCAGGGCAACACTGAAGCTTTCTTT.

The chain has TRBV7-6 and TRBJ1-4; a possible D gene is TRBD1 (6 bases). The CDR3 totals 15 residues. Germline V gene data show CDR1 as SGHVS and CDR2 as FNYEAQ. V lost 2 bases and J 7 bases, leaving 14 bases between the germline ends. CDR3 protein: CASSLTGTVREKLFF. For the CDR3, the DNA is TGTGCCAGCAGCTTAACAGGGACGGTGCGTGAAAAACTGTTTTTT.

The J gene is TRBJ1-2, the V gene TRBV4-1; D is perhaps TRBD1 (5 bases). Trimming took off 0 bases at V and 1 base at J, with 12 bases between the two ends. Germline lookup yields CDR1 MGHRA and CDR2 YSYEKL. This CDR3 contains 16 residues. CDR3 residues: CASSQETARRNYGYTF. The CDR3 DNA reads TGCGCCAGCAGCCAAGAGACAGCTCGGCGTAACTATGGCTACACCTTC.

V usage is TRBV21-1 and J usage is TRBJ2-5; no DNA check was done on the table's D call, TRBD2. TRBV21-1 represents a pseudogene. The CDR3 runs 19 residues. The CDR3 DNA is TGTGCCAGCAGCAACAATCCGGGGTCCGGGACTAGCGAGGAGTTAACCCAGTACTTC. Translating gives CASSNNPGSGTSEELTQYF.

The CDR3 loop is CASSIGRSGETQYF. The CDR3 region has the DNA TGTGCCAGTAGTATTGGTCGATCGGGGGAGACCCAGTACTTC. The chain is built from TRBV19 and TRBJ2-5; maybe TRBD2 (5 bases). The V gene lost 3 bases and the J gene lost 5 bases, with 13 bases spanning the gap. Germline CDR1 and CDR2: LNHDA and SQIVND (reference sequence). CDR3 length: 14 residues.

This clone was counted between two and nine times. The chain uses TRBV9 and TRBJ1-1, with D hard to call. Trimming took off 0 bases at V and 1 base at J, with 4 bases between the two ends. CDR1 is SGDLS and CDR2 is YYNGEE in the germline V gene. The length of the CDR3 is 13 residues. The DNA for the CDR3 is TGTGCCAGCAGCGTAGCCCAGAACACTGAAGCTTTCTTT. It yields the protein CASSVAQNTEAFF.

The V call is TRBV4-1, the J call TRBJ2-2; D unresolved. CDR1 and CDR2 (germline): MGHRA, YSYEKL. This CDR3 region has 15 residues. Trimming took 4 bases from V and 1 from J, leaving 10 bases between them. CDR3 sequence reads: CASSRSTRNTGELFF. CDR3 nucleotide sequence: TGCGCCAGCAGCCGGTCAACAAGGAACACCGGGGAGCTGTTTTTT.

This clone was picked up one time. This sequence joins TRBV18 and TRBJ2-5; perhaps TRBD1 as D (6 bases). Deletions cut 5 bases from V and 5 bases from J, with 12 bases between. This CDR3 region has 13 residues. Germline loops: CDR1 KGHSH, CDR2 LQKENI. Here the CDR3 DNA reads TGTGCCAGCTCATTTCGACAGGACGAGACCCAGTACTTC. Amino acid sequence: CASSFRQDETQYF.

The genes are TRBV15 and TRBJ1-2, with D possibly TRBD1 on 6 matching bases. The CDR3 contains 15 residues. From germline, CDR1 is LNHNV and CDR2 YYDKDF (reference sequence). The V gene lost 1 base and the J gene lost 5 bases, with 14 bases spanning the gap. The CDR3 DNA reads as TGTGCCACCAGCAGAGGACAGGACATCCTGTATGGCTACACCTTC. This gives the protein CATSRGQDILYGYTF.

V usage is TRBV5-4 and J usage is TRBJ2-1; D is unclear. This CDR3 region has 15 residues. Per the germline V gene, CDR1 is SGHNT and CDR2 is YYREEE (reference sequence). The germline V and J ends were trimmed by 0 bases and 1 base, with 8 bases remaining between them. As DNA, the CDR3 is TGTGCCAGCAGCTTGGGCGGAACTTCCTACAATGAGCAGTTCTTC. Encoded protein: CASSLGGTSYNEQFF.

This chain connects TRBV2 to TRBJ1-5, with TRBD1 as a possible D gene (5 bases). Trimming took 4 bases from V and 4 from J, leaving 8 bases between them. The CDR3 contains 13 residues. Germline-derived CDR1 and CDR2 are SNHLY and FYNNEI. Written as DNA, the CDR3 is TGTGCCAGCAGTGGCAGGGTAAATCAGCCCCAGCATTTT. Its translation is CASSGRVNQPQHF.

The chain has TRBV5-6 and TRBJ1-2, with 7 positions matching TRBD1. CDR1 and CDR2 from the germline V gene are SGHDT and YYEEEE. CDR3 length equals 15 residues. V was clipped by 1 base and J by 4 bases; unmatched bases: 7. The CDR3 coding sequence is TGTGCCAGCAGCTTGAACCCCCAGGGGGTCTATGGCTACACCTTC. Translating gives CASSLNPQGVYGYTF.

This chain connects TRBV20-1 to TRBJ1-1; D perhaps matches TRBD1 (5 bases). The CDR3 sequence is 11 residues long. Germline V CDR1 and CDR2: DFQATT, SNEGSKA (reference sequence). CDR3 sequence reads: CSSREDTEAFF. The CDR3 DNA follows: TGCAGCAGCAGGGAGGACACTGAAGCTTTCTTT.

The chain combines TRBV7-9 with TRBJ2-1; TRBD1 might be the D (6 bases). The CDR3 has 15 residues. CDR1 and CDR2 (germline): SEHNR, FQNEAQ (reference sequence). V was clipped by 3 bases and J by 2 bases, with 11 bases between them. The CDR3 here is CASSLIRGPYNEQFF. The CDR3 nucleotides are TGTGCCAGCAGCTTGATCAGGGGACCCTACAATGAGCAGTTCTTC.

V is TRBV6-1 and J is TRBJ1-2; no clear D gene. In germline, CDR1 is MNHNS, CDR2 SASEGT. The CDR3 has 13 residues. The V and J ends lost 0 bases and 6 bases respectively, with 8 bases between them. CDR3 amino acids: CASSEAFGNGYTF. DNA of the CDR3: TGTGCCAGCAGTGAAGCGTTCGGGAATGGCTACACCTTC.

V and J are TRBV28 and TRBJ2-7; D unresolved. The V end was cut by 1 base, the J end by 2 bases, with 12 bases between. Germline-derived CDR1 and CDR2 are MDHEN and SYDVKM. CDR3 length equals 15 residues. CDR3 nucleotide sequence: TGTGCCAGCAGTTTATTCCCAGGAATAACCTACGAGCAGTACTTC. Protein sequence: CASSLFPGITYEQYF.

This clone was recorded only once. This chain connects TRBV11-2 to TRBJ1-1; TRBD1 aligns across 8 bases. Germline V CDR1 and CDR2: SGHAT, FQNNGV. With 5 bases clipped from V and 5 bases from J, the junction kept 7 bases outside the gene matches. The CDR3 totals 14 residues. The DNA for the CDR3 is TGTGCCAGCAGCCTTCGACAGGGGAGGACTGAAGCTTTCTTT. Its protein product is CASSLRQGRTEAFF.

J is TRBJ2-1 and V is TRBV5-1; 10 nucleotides align to TRBD1. CDR1 SGHRS and CDR2 YFSETQ come from the germline V gene. Germline trimming cut 4 bases from V and 5 bases from J; bases unmatched to any gene: 6. This CDR3 contains 15 residues. The CDR3: CASSPRDRGHNEQFF. In DNA, the CDR3 is TGCGCCAGCAGCCCACGGGACAGGGGTCACAATGAGCAGTTCTTC.

The J gene is TRBJ2-7, the V gene TRBV7-9; tentative D call: TRBD2 (6 bases). The ends were cut back, 2 bases at V and 5 bases at J, with 13 bases in the middle. The germline V gene has CDR1 SEHNR and CDR2 FQNEAQ (reference sequence). This CDR3 is built from 14 residues. For the CDR3, the DNA is TGTGCCAGCAGCTTATGGAGGGATTTAAACGAGCAGTACTTC. Protein: CASSLWRDLNEQYF.

This sequence joins TRBV11-2 and TRBJ2-7, with 8 bases aligning to TRBD2. Per germline, CDR1 SGHAT and CDR2 FQNNGV. Losses at the gene ends were 5 bases for V and 2 bases for J; bases not matched to a gene: 5. CDR3 length equals 14 residues. The CDR3 bases are TGTGCCAGCAGCGAAGCGGGAGTGGCCTACGAGCAGTACTTC. Amino acids: CASSEAGVAYEQYF.

The chain combines TRBV9 with TRBJ2-2; D is possibly TRBD1 (5 bases). V was pared by 10 bases and J by 5 bases, with 6 bases between. CDR1 is SGDLS, CDR2 YYNGEE, per germline. The length of the CDR3 is 10 residues. The CDR3 spells CAPGTGELFF. The DNA of the CDR3 is TGTGCCCCAGGGACCGGGGAGCTGTTTTTT.

The CDR3 DNA reads as TGTGCCAGCTCACCAGGGACAGGGGTGTTCAATGAGCAGTTCTTC. It is translated as CASSPGTGVFNEQFF. The J gene is TRBJ2-1, the V gene TRBV18; 10 bases align to TRBD1. Per the germline V gene, CDR1 is KGHSH and CDR2 is LQKENI. V dropped 2 bases and J dropped 6; count of bases not matched to a gene: 4. This CDR3 region has 15 residues.

This clone occurred once. The CDR3 region has the DNA TGTGCCAGCAGTAGGGGACAGGGCAATCAGCCCCAGCATTTT. Protein product: CASSRGQGNQPQHF. The chain recombines TRBV6-5 with TRBJ1-5; 8 positions agree with TRBD1. Per germline, CDR1 MNHEY and CDR2 SVGAGI. V trimming: 5 bases; J trimming: 2 bases; junction bases outside the gene matches: 2. This CDR3 region has 14 residues.

The chain uses TRBV27 and TRBJ2-1; 7 bases are a match to TRBD1. Germline loops: CDR1 MNHEY, CDR2 SMNVEV (reference sequence). V was pared by 3 bases and J by 6 bases, with 2 bases of the junction left unmatched. This CDR3 is built from 13 residues. In nucleotides, the CDR3 is TGTGCCAGCAGTTTCGACAGGGCCAATGAGCAGTTCTTC. The encoded protein is CASSFDRANEQFF.

The chain couples TRBV7-2 to TRBJ2-7; 8 nucleotides align to TRBD2. V shed 2 bases and J 4 bases; nucleotides not matched to a gene: 10. CDR3 length equals 16 residues. From germline, CDR1 is SGHTA and CDR2 FQGNSA. The CDR3 DNA sequence: TGTGCCAGCAGCTTATCCACAGGGACTAGAACTTACGAGCAGTACTTC. Encoded protein: CASSLSTGTRTYEQYF.

This clone was recorded once. V is TRBV9 and J is TRBJ1-4, with D tentatively TRBD1 (6 bases). V was trimmed by 4 bases and J by 4 bases, leaving 20 bases between them. The CDR3 spans 17 residues. Per germline, CDR1 SGDLS and CDR2 YYNGEE. In DNA form, the CDR3 reads TGTGCCAGCAGCCCCCTCCGGACAGAAGATTTTAATGAAAAACTGTTTTTT. This encodes CASSPLRTEDFNEKLFF.

This chain uses TRBV15 with TRBJ1-3; D gene uncertain. CDR1 is LNHNV and CDR2 is YYDKDF in the germline V gene (reference sequence). Trimming took 5 bases from V and 5 from J, leaving 22 bases between them. The CDR3 sequence is 17 residues long. CDR3 protein: CATSELSVIEVRNTIYF. The CDR3 DNA reads TGTGCCACCAGCGAGTTGAGTGTCATAGAGGTTCGAAACACCATATATTTT.